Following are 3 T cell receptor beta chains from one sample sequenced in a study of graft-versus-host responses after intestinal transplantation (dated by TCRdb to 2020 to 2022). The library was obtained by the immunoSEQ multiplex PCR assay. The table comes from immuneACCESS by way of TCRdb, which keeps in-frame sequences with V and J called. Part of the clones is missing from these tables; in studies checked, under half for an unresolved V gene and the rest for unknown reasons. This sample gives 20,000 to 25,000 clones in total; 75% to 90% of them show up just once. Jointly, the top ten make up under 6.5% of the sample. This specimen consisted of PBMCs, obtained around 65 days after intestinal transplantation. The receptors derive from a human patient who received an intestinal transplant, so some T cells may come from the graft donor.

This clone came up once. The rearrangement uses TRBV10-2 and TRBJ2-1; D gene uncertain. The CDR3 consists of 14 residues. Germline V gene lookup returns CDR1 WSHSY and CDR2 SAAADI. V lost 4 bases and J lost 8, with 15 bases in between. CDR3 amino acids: CASSVAVLYDEQFF. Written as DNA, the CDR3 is TGCGCCAGCAGTGTGGCAGTACTTTATGATGAGCAGTTCTTC.

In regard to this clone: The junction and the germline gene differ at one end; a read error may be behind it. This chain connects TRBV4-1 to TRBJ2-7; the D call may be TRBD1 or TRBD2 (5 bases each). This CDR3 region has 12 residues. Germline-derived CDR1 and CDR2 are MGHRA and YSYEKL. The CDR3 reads CASSQDGDLLNF. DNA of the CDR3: TGCGCCAGCAGCCAAGATGGGGACCTCTTGAACTTC.

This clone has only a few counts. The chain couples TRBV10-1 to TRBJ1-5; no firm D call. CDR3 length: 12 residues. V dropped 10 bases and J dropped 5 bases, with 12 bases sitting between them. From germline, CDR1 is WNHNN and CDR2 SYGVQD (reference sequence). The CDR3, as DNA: TGCGCCATTTGTCCCCCCGATCAGCCCCAGCATTTT. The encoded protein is CAICPPDQPQHF.